A single sample is the source of the 7 T cell receptor beta chains below, sequenced in a study of blood T cell repertoires in COVID-19. The protocol was immunoSEQ multiplex PCR, while the TCRdb copy is restricted to in-frame clones and leaves out a portion. This sample yields 110,000 to 150,000 clones, of which 65% to 90% are seen a single time; 8.2% belongs to the top ten. The specimen sequenced was peripheral blood. All receptors come from a human donor in a cohort sampled during active COVID-19.

The chain employs TRBV5-1 and TRBJ2-7; D remains ambiguous. This CDR3 region has 13 residues. Trimming shortened V by 0 bases and J by 6 bases, and 10 bases separated the two germline ends. Germline V gives CDR1 SGHRS, CDR2 YFSETQ. For the CDR3, the DNA is TGCGCCAGCAGCTTGGGTATGGCAAGCGAGCAGTACTTC. Translating gives CASSLGMASEQYF.

The gene calls are TRBV18 and TRBJ2-7; 10 nucleotides line up with TRBD2. Looked up from germline, CDR1 is KGHSH and CDR2 is LQKENI. V trimming: 6 bases; J trimming: 5 bases; junction bases outside the gene matches: 13. This CDR3 is built from 16 residues. The CDR3 loop reads CASSRVAGGTSDEQYF. CDR3 DNA: TGTGCCAGCTCCCGAGTAGCGGGAGGTACATCCGACGAGCAGTACTTC.

CDR3: CASSKRSFEAFF. The CDR3 DNA reads TGTGCCAGCAGCAAGAGGTCCTTTGAAGCTTTCTTT. This chain joins TRBV21-1 and TRBJ1-1. TRBV21-1 is an annotated pseudogene. The length of the CDR3 is 12 residues.

V and J are TRBV29-1 and TRBJ1-1, with a tentative D call TRBD1 (5 bases). CDR3 length equals 14 residues. The germline gives CDR1 SQVTM, CDR2 ANQGSEA. V was trimmed by 6 bases and J by 1 base, leaving 15 bases between them. The CDR3 is CSVAARAKNTEAFF. The CDR3 DNA reads as TGCAGCGTAGCCGCCAGGGCCAAGAACACTGAAGCTTTCTTT.

The chain couples TRBV7-9 to TRBJ2-7; 7 bases agree with TRBD1. CDR1 and CDR2 (germline): SEHNR, FQNEAQ (reference sequence). Germline trimming cut 5 bases from V and 5 bases from J; bases unmatched to any gene: 9. CDR3 size: 14 residues. CDR3 region: CASSPTGWIDEQYF. For the CDR3, the DNA is TGTGCCAGCAGCCCGACAGGGTGGATAGACGAGCAGTACTTC.

This chain connects TRBV5-5 to TRBJ2-7; unclear D gene. Trimming stripped 5 bases from V and 0 bases from J, with 12 bases between. The CDR3 is made up of 14 amino acids. Per germline, CDR1 SGHKS and CDR2 YYEKEE (reference sequence). The CDR3 loop is CASRSHSDSYEQYF. CDR3 bases: TGTGCCAGCAGGAGCCACAGTGACTCCTACGAGCAGTACTTC.

The chain has TRBV19 and TRBJ2-5; D gene ambiguous. The CDR3 sequence is 14 residues long. V was cut by 3 bases and J by 5 bases, with 13 bases left in between. Germline V gives CDR1 LNHDA, CDR2 SQIVND (reference sequence). CDR3 protein: CASSIRALGETQYF. Here the CDR3 DNA reads TGTGCCAGTAGTATCCGCGCCCTCGGGGAGACCCAGTACTTC.